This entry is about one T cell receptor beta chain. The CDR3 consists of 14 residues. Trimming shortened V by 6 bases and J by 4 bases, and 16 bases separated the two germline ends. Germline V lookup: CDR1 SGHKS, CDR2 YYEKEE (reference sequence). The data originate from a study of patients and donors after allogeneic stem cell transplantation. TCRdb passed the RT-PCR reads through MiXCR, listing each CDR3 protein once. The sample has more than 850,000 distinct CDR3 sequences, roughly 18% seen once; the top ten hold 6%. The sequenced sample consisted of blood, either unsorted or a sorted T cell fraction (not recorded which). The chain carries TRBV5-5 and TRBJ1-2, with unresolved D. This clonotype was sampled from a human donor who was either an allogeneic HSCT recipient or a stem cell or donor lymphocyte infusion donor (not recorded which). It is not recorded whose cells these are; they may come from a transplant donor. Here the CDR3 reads CASMFPGGGYGYTF. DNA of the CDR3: TGTGCCAGCATGTTTCCGGGAGGAGGCTATGGCTACACCTTC.